Described below is a single TCR beta chain sequence and its context. Its antigen target is currently unknown. The record has no base qualities; no much larger clone is one base away. These data are taken from a study of T cells in tuberculosis (dated by TCRdb to 2017 to 2018). Context from the whole study: In the study, CD1B tetramers and high-throughput TCR immunosequencing were combined to characterize T cells specific for the mycobacterial lipid antigen glucose monomycolate (GMM). PBMC from active tuberculosis patients were archived either before standard anti-tuberculosis treatment began or within 7 days of the start of that treatment. A South African clinical cohort compared IGRA-negative adolescents, IGRA-positive adolescents with latent tuberculosis and adults with active tuberculosis, more than 9 per group.

The time point label for this specimen denotes: new active TB diagnosis, blood taken before or within 7 days of starting treatment. The active tuberculosis patients were newly diagnosed, HIV-seronegative South African adults aged 18 years or older. Confirmation of active tuberculosis came from positive sputum smear microscopy and/or a positive M. tuberculosis culture. Unsorted cryopreserved PBMC were immunosequenced, covering on average roughly 100,000 T cells per clinical donor. TCR libraries were generated with the immunoSEQ multiplex PCR assay, using TCR-beta and/or TCR-alpha/delta assays for each sample. The amplified TCR libraries were sequenced using the Illumina high-throughput platform. Turning to the authors' computational methods: Clustering and dimensionality reduction relied on pairwise TCRdist distances among GMM-specific receptors from T cells that were either sorted ex vivo or expanded in vitro. The score assigned to each clinical repertoire was mean NN-distance, meaning the average TCRdist to the nearest 10% of tetramer-positive reference sequences. GEM TCR motif frequency was calculated as the fraction of unique TCRs that matched known GEM sequences in V/J usage and CDR3 length. Active tuberculosis was classified by linear discriminant analysis with leave-one-out cross-validation, implemented in scikit-learn. What TCRdb holds here is the immuneACCESS table cut down to in-frame rearrangements. Part of the clones is not present; checked against another copy, under half of the missing clones reflect an unresolved V gene, and the others are unexplained. V and J calls and clone size follow that table, whereas D and trimming were derived from the DNA. The sample profile shows roughly 35,000 clones; about 92% of them were found once. Approximately 6.8% of the sample is taken by the ten largest.

The investigation overall reported the following: Using GEM motif frequencies, a classifier achieved roughly 72% accuracy, whereas a classifier built on the diverse GMM-specific repertoire got to approximately 87% accuracy (AUROC 0.75 to 0.9). Active tuberculosis TCR-alpha repertoires showed smaller mean NN-distances to GMM-specific TCRs than IGRA-negative controls, suggesting clonal expansion of these TCRs. The smaller NN-distances were partly driven by shorter CDR3-alpha lengths in active tuberculosis patients, and the difference for TCR-beta did not reach statistical significance. Clinical samples were chosen by availability of cryopreserved specimens, and active tuberculosis cases were adults while controls were adolescents.

The sample was PBMCs, taken at tuberculosis diagnosis. This clonotype was obtained from an adult with tuberculosis. Some clones in this sample may be carry-over from other donors' samples.

The DNA sequence follows: TGTGCCTGGAGTGTTGCTATCAATCAGCCCCAGCATTTT. Its protein reads: CAWSVAINQPQHF. The V and J segments used are TRBV30 and TRBJ1-5, with the D segment identity uncertain. The V and J ends are trimmed by 0 bases and 3 bases, leaving 6 bases between them. The CDR3 runs 13 residues from the cysteine to the phenylalanine. Kept here is only the CDR3 DNA, which spans 39 bases and is read in frame from base 1. As encoded in the germline V gene (reference sequence), CDR1 is GTSNPN while CDR2 is SVGIG.